Included here is one TCR beta chain sequence, with context. Its antigen is as yet unknown. A much larger clone sits a single nucleotide away, making a read error possible. The data originate from a study of post-analysis software for immune sequencing data. Study-wide points: Higher frequency in patients than in controls was seen for about five TRBV segments, with TRBV5-6, TRBV5-1 and TRBV20-1 among them.

The CDR3 has 13 amino acids. Germline V lookup: CDR1 SGHTA, CDR2 FQGTGA. With 5 bases removed from V and 3 bases from J, the gap between germline ends came to 10 bases. The TCR beta cDNA libraries carried unique molecular identifiers. TCRdb recomputed calls from the PCR reads with MiXCR, one row per CDR3 protein. The data show just over 250,000 distinct CDR3 sequences, 36% seen once. The TCR was taken from a girl between 10 and 17 years old with multiple sclerosis. The sequenced material came from blood. V and J are TRBV7-3 and TRBJ1-1; no definite D call. The CDR3 DNA sequence: TGTGCCAGCAGCCAAGGCCCAGACACTGAAGCTTTCTTT. Its translation is CASSQGPDTEAFF.